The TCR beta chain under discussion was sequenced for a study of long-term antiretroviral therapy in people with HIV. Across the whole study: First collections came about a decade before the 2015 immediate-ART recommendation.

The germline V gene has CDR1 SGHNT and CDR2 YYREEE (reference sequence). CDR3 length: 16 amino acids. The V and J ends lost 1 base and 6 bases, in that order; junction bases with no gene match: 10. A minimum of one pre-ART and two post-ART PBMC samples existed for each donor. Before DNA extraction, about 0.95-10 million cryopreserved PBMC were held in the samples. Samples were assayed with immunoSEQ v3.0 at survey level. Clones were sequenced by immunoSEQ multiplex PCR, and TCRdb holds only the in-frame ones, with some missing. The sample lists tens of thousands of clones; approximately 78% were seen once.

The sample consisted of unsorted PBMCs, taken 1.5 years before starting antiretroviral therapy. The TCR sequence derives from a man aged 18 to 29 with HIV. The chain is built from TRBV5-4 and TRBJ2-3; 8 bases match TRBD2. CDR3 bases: TGTGCCAGCAGCTTGTTCTCAGCGGGAGTCGGGGATACGCAGTATTTT. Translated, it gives CASSLFSAGVGDTQYF.